The TCR beta chain described here comes from a study of blood T cell repertoires in COVID-19. The overall study: Whether acute or convalescent, the COVID-19 samples came from the United States, Italy and Spain. PBMCs, B-cell-depleted T cells, or T cells were the source of the cDNA or gDNA that made up the material.

Original handling: Reference gene primers were amplified, and this amplification served to estimate nucleated cell counts. Here immunoSEQ multiplex PCR was the method, and the copy in TCRdb shows in-frame clones only, minus some. V and J calls and clone size come straight from that table; D and trimming were deduced from the DNA. The repertoire holds about 60,000 clones, about four fifths seen once, with roughly 23% in the top ten. Germline V lookup: CDR1 SNHLY, CDR2 FYNNEI. This CDR3 has 12 residues. The germline V and J ends were trimmed by 5 bases and 1 base, with 6 bases remaining between them. The TCR sequence derives from a human donor in a cohort sampled during active COVID-19. The chain combines TRBV2 with TRBJ2-7; no clear D. Sequencing was carried out using peripheral blood. The CDR3 spells CASSRHSYEQYF. CDR3 sequence (DNA): TGTGCCAGCAGTAGACATTCCTACGAGCAGTACTTC.